This T cell receptor (beta chain) was documented in a study of blood T cell repertoires in COVID-19. Methods used by the authors: Amplifying reference gene primers gave estimates of nucleated cell counts. The protocol was immunoSEQ multiplex PCR, while the TCRdb copy is restricted to in-frame clones and leaves out a portion. V and J calls and clone size follow that table, whereas D and trimming were derived from the DNA. The profile shows 110,000 or so clones, 85% of them singletons. This CDR3 has 14 residues. Per germline, CDR1 SGHTA and CDR2 FQGNSA. V was cut by 0 bases and J by 3 bases, with 8 bases left in between.

V and J are TRBV7-2 and TRBJ1-1; the D is unclear. The material sequenced was peripheral blood. The clonotype originates from a human donor in a cohort sampled during active COVID-19. The CDR3 loop reads CASSLAPGYTEAFF. CDR3 nucleotide sequence: TGTGCCAGCAGCTTAGCACCCGGTTACACTGAAGCTTTCTTT.